This T cell receptor (beta chain) was documented in a study of shared clonotypes between healthy human individuals. Clones were read by immunoSEQ multiplex PCR, and TCRdb kept only the in-frame ones, dropping some. The sample yields more than 550,000 clones, 80% to 95% seen once. Study-level findings and limits: Sampling used blood alone; tissue repertoires probably differ.

The CDR3 contains 17 residues. The ends lost 4 bases at V and 0 bases at J; junction bases unmatched: 7. Germline values: CDR1 SGHDT, CDR2 YYEEEE. About this clone: The antigen is undetermined.

The V gene is TRBV5-6, the J gene TRBJ1-3, with 10 bases identical to TRBD1. Material for sequencing was memory CD8+ T cells from PBMCs. Described subset: CD45RO+ cells pooled with CCR7-negative TemRA cells. This TCR was sampled from a man aged 18-30 years in good health. Some clones in this sample may be carry-over from other donors' samples. The CDR3 DNA reads TGTGCCAGCAGCCAGCGGGACAGGGGCTTCTCTGGAAACACCATATATTTT. Residues: CASSQRDRGFSGNTIYF. The whole variable domain, remainder taken from reference TRBV5-6 and TRBJ1-3, is DAGVTQSPTHLIKTRGQQVTLRCSPKSGHDTVSWYQQALGQGPQFIFQYYEEEERQRGNFPDRFSGHQFPNYSSELNVNALLLGDSALYLCASSQRDRGFSGNTIYFGEGSWLTVV.